This TCR beta chain was profiled in a study of blood T cell repertoires in COVID-19. Study context: The United States, Italy and Spain supplied acute and convalescent COVID-19 samples. T cells, B-cell-depleted T cells, or PBMCs supplied cDNA or gDNA.

In the authors' methods: Amplification of reference gene primers provided the estimated nucleated cell counts. Here immunoSEQ multiplex PCR was the method, and the copy in TCRdb shows in-frame clones only, minus some. The DNA gave D and trimming, while V, J and clone size come from that table. The sample lists about 110,000 clones, roughly 81% occurring once. A single count supports this clone. The germline gives CDR1 MNHEY, CDR2 SMNVEV (reference sequence). The CDR3 is made up of 16 amino acids. V gave up 6 bases and J gave up 2 bases, with 18 bases separating them. This chain links TRBV27 with TRBJ2-3; D may be TRBD2 (6 bases). Sequencing was performed on peripheral blood. This TCR derives from a human donor in a cohort sampled during active COVID-19. The CDR3 DNA reads as TGTGCCAGCAGACACGCCGGGGGTTTACACACAGATACGCAGTATTTT. Its translation is CASRHAGGLHTDTQYF.